This passage covers 11 T cell receptor beta chains from one sample sequenced in a study of response to subunit inactivated influenza vaccine listed by TCRdb under 2018. Library method: RT-PCR. Sequencing instrument: Illumina HiSeq 2500. TCRdb trimmed the raw reads at Q25, called clones with MiXCR and kept productive beta chains. Entries that share a CDR3 protein sequence are merged under the most common genes and DNA. The sample contains roughly 150,000 distinct CDR3 sequences, approximately 11% of them found a single time. The top ten clones comprise around 12% of the sample. This specimen's time point label, per the study, means: more than 40 days after influenza vaccine administration. Sample: non-naive T cells sorted from PBMCs, taken more than 35 days after vaccination. Explained via the paper, the cell subset or site label denotes: memory T cell fraction. These receptor sequences come from a middle-aged man who received an inactivated influenza vaccine. Donor details come from another sample of the same person, matched by shared clones.

There are a few counts of this clonotype. This chain connects TRBV7-2 to TRBJ2-5; D is unresolved. V lost 1 base to trimming and J lost 12 bases, with 12 bases between them. This CDR3 spans 12 amino acids. CDR1 and CDR2 (germline): SGHTA, FQGNSA. The CDR3 region is CASSLETGDKYF. The CDR3 DNA follows: TGTGCCAGCAGCTTAGAGACCGGCGACAAGTACTTC.

The rearrangement uses TRBV7-8 and TRBJ1-4; 8 bases match TRBD1. The CDR3 covers 14 residues. Unmatched junction bases numbered 4, after V lost 3 bases and J lost 7 bases. Germline V CDR1 and CDR2: SGHVS, FQNEAQ. The CDR3 region is CASSFQGAFEKLFF. As DNA, the CDR3 is TGTGCCAGCAGCTTCCAGGGGGCGTTTGAAAAACTGTTTTTT.

The table lists this clonotype with many counts. This rearrangement joins TRBV20-1 to TRBJ2-2; 7 bases fit TRBD1. Germline CDR1 reads DFQATT; CDR2 reads SNEGSKA (reference sequence). The CDR3 runs 17 residues. V lost 0 bases to trimming and J lost 4 bases; unmatched junction nucleotides: 11. CDR3 in amino acids: CSAREIGTGALTGELFF. The CDR3 DNA reads as TGCAGTGCTAGAGAGATAGGTACAGGGGCCCTCACCGGGGAGCTGTTTTTT.

The chain has TRBV20-1 and TRBJ1-5; D possibly corresponds to TRBD1 (5 bases). The germline V gene has CDR1 DFQATT and CDR2 SNEGSKA (reference sequence). The ends were cut back, 5 bases at V and 1 base at J, with 18 bases in the middle. The CDR3 has 16 amino acids. The chain's CDR3 is CSALPLGGASNQPQHF. In nucleotides, the CDR3 is TGCAGTGCTCTCCCTTTGGGAGGGGCCAGCAATCAGCCCCAGCATTTT.

This clonotype was recorded many times. This chain links TRBV4-3 with TRBJ2-3, with TRBD2 identical over 11 bases. Germline V gene data show CDR1 as LGHNA and CDR2 as YSLEER. The trim removed 0 bases at V and 3 bases at J, leaving 14 bases unmatched. The CDR3 spans 20 residues. In nucleotides, the CDR3 is TGCGCCAGCAGCCAAGACGTGGTCGGACTAGCGGGTGACGGGACAGATACGCAGTATTTT. Encoded protein: CASSQDVVGLAGDGTDTQYF.

In its sample, this clonotype was seen a few times. This chain uses TRBV5-1 with TRBJ2-7; D may correspond to TRBD1 or TRBD2 (5 bases each). CDR1 SGHRS and CDR2 YFSETQ come from the germline V gene. Trimming removed 0 bases at V and 2 bases at J, with 12 bases between. CDR3 length: 15 residues. CDR3 amino acids: CASSLAAGTTYEQYF. Here the CDR3 DNA reads TGCGCCAGCAGCTTGGCCGCCGGGACCACCTACGAGCAGTACTTC.

Only a few counts were recorded for this clonotype. The chain has TRBV5-5 and TRBJ1-5, with 7 positions matching TRBD1. The CDR3 runs 16 residues. The germline V gene encodes CDR1 SGHKS and CDR2 YYEKEE (reference sequence). J was trimmed by 3 bases and V by 0 bases; bases with no gene match: 6. CDR3 coding DNA: TGTGCCAGCAGCTTGGTAGGGACAGCAAACAATCAGCCCCAGCATTTT. Translating it yields CASSLVGTANNQPQHF.

This clonotype was seen ten or more times. The chain links TRBV4-3 to TRBJ1-3, with D possibly being TRBD1 (5 bases). The CDR3 runs 15 residues. V lost 4 bases, J lost 2 bases, and 12 bases lay in between. Germline lookup yields CDR1 LGHNA and CDR2 YSLEER. The CDR3 DNA reads as TGCGCCAGCAGCCCCGATCCAGGGACTGGAAACACCATATATTTT. Translation gives CASSPDPGTGNTIYF.

The chain joins TRBV6-1 to TRBJ2-7, with TRBD1 matching over 8 bases. CDR1 is MNHNS and CDR2 is SASEGT in the germline V gene. The V gene end was trimmed by 6 bases and the J gene end by 2 bases; junction bases not matched to a gene: 9. The CDR3 is made up of 15 amino acids. The CDR3 nucleotides read TGTGCCAGCAGCCGATGGGGACAGGCCACCTACGAGCAGTACTTC. It is translated as CASSRWGQATYEQYF.

This rearrangement joins TRBV6-2 or TRBV6-3 to TRBJ2-1, with 9 nucleotides matching TRBD2. J was trimmed by 8 bases and V by 0 bases; bases with no gene match: 11. The CDR3 extends over 17 amino acids. Germline V gene data show CDR1 as MNHEY and CDR2 as SVGEGT. CDR3 nucleotides: TGTGCCAGCAGTTACTCGAGAGCGCAGCGGGGGGACGATGAGCAGTTCTTC. Translation: CASSYSRAQRGDDEQFF.

This clonotype was seen ten or more times. The CDR3 bases are TGTGCCAGCAGCCAAGATTATAATTCACCCCTCCACTTT. Amino acids: CASSQDYNSPLHF. The chain links TRBV4-2 to TRBJ1-6, with D unresolved. Trimming stripped 0 bases from V and 4 bases from J, with 1 base between. Per germline, CDR1 LGHNA and CDR2 YNFKEQ. This CDR3 has 13 residues.